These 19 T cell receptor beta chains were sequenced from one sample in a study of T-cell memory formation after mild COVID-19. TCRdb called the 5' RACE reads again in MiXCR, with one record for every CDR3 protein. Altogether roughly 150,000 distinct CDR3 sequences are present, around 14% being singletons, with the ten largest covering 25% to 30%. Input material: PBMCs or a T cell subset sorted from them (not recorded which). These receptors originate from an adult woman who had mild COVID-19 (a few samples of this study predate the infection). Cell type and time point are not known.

The CDR3: CASSETENTEAFF. CDR3 bases: TGTGCCAGCAGCGAGACAGAGAACACTGAAGCTTTCTTT. This chain connects TRBV7-8 to TRBJ1-1, with TRBD1 as a possible D gene (5 bases). This CDR3 is 13 amino acids long. V was shortened by 5 bases and J by 1 base, with 8 bases between the two germline ends. Germline values: CDR1 SGHVS, CDR2 FQNEAQ.

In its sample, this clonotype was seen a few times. CDR3 sequence (DNA): TGTGCCATCAGTGAGCCGGACAGGGATGTGGAGACCCAGTACTTC. Residues: CAISEPDRDVETQYF. The rearrangement uses TRBV10-3 and TRBJ2-5; 8 bases fit TRBD1. Trimming took 2 bases from V and 5 from J; bases not matched to a gene: 7. Germline V gene sequence: CDR1 ENHRY, CDR2 SYGVKD. This CDR3 region has 15 residues.

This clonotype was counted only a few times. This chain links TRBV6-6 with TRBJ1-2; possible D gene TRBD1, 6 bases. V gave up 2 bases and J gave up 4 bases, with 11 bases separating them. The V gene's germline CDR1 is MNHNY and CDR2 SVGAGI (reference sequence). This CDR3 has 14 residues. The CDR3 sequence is CASSYLGQPYGYTF. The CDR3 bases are TGTGCCAGCAGTTACCTCGGACAGCCCTATGGCTACACCTTC.

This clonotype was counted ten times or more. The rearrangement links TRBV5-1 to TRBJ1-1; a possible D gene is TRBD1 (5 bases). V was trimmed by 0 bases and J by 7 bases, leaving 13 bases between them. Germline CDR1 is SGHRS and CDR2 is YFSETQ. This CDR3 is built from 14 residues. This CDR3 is CASSLEWGWNEAFF. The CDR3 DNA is TGCGCCAGCAGCTTGGAATGGGGGTGGAATGAAGCTTTCTTT. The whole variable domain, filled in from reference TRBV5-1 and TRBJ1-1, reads KAGVTQTPRYLIKTRGQQVTLSCSPISGHRSVSWYQQTPGQGLQFLFEYFSETQRNKGNFPGRFSGRQFSNSRSEMNVSTLELGDSALYLCASSLEWGWNEAFFGQGTRLTVV.

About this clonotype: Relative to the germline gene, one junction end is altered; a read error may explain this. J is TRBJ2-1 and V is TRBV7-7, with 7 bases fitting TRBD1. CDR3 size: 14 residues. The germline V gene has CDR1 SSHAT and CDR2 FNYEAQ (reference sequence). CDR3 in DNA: TGTGCTAGCAGCATCCTAGGACAGGACAATGAGCAGTTCTTC. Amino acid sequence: CASSILGQDNEQFF.

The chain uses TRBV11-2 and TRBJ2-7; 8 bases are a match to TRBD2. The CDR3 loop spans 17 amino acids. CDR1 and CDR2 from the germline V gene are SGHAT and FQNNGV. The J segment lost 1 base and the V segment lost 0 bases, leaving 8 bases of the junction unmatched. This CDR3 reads CASSLDGTGLVSYEQYF. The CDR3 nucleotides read TGTGCCAGCAGCTTAGATGGAACGGGACTAGTTTCCTACGAGCAGTACTTC.

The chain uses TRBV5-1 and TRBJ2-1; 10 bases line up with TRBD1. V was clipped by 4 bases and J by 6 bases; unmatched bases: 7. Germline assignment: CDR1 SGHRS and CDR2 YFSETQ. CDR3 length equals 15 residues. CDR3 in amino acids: CASSRGTGESNEQFF. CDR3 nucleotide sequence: TGCGCCAGCAGCCGGGGGACAGGGGAGAGCAATGAGCAGTTCTTC.

The CDR3: CSIRETYEQYF. The CDR3 nucleotides read TGCAGCATCAGGGAAACCTACGAGCAGTACTTC. This chain uses TRBV29-1 with TRBJ2-7; possible D gene TRBD1, 5 bases. CDR1 and CDR2 from the germline V gene are SQVTM and ANQGSEA. This CDR3 comprises 11 residues. V dropped 8 bases and J dropped 2 bases, with 10 bases sitting between them.

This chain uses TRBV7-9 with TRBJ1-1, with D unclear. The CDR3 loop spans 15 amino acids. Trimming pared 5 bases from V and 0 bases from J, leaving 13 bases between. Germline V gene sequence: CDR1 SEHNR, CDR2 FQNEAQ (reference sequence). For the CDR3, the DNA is TGTGCCAGCAGCCAGGTAGCTGGGGTGAACACTGAAGCTTTCTTT. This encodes CASSQVAGVNTEAFF. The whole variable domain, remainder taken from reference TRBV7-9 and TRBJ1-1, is DTGVSQNPRHKITKRGQNVTFRCDPISEHNRLYWYRQTLGQGPEFLTYFQNEAQLEKSRLLSDRFSAERPKGSFSTLEIQRTEQGDSAMYLCASSQVAGVNTEAFFGQGTRLTVV.

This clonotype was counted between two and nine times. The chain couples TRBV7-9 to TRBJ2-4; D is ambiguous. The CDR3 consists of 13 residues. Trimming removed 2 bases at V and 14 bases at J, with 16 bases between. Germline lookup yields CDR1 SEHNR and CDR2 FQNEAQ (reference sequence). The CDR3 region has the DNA TGTGCCAGCAGCTTATCCGGCTTGGCAGGAGAGTACTTC. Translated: CASSLSGLAGEYF.

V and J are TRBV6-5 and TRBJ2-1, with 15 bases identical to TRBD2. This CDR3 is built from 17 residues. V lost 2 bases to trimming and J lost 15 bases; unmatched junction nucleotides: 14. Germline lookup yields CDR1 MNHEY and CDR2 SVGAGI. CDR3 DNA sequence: TGTGCCAGCAGTTACCCCGGACTAGCGGGAGGGCCGGGGGCAATGTTCTTC. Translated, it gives CASSYPGLAGGPGAMFF.

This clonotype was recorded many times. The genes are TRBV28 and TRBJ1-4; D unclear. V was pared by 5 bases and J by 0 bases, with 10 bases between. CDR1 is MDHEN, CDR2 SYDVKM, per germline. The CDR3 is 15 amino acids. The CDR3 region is CASSPRHPTNEKLFF. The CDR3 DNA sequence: TGTGCCAGCAGTCCCAGACACCCAACTAATGAAAAACTGTTTTTT.

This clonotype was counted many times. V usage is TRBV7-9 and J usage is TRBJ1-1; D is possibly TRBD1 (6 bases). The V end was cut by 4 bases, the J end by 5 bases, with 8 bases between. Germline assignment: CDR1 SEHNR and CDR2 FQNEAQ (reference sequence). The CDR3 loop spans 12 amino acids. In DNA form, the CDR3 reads TGTGCCAGCAGCTCAAGGGGGACTGAAGCTTTCTTT. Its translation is CASSSRGTEAFF.

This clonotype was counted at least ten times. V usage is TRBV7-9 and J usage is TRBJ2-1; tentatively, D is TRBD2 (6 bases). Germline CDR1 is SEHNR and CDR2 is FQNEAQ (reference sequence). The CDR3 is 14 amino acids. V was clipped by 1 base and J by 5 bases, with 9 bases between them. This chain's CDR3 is CASSLVTGDNEQFF. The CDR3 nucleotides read TGTGCCAGCAGCTTAGTAACGGGGGACAATGAGCAGTTCTTC. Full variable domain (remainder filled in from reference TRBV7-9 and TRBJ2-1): DTGVSQNPRHKITKRGQNVTFRCDPISEHNRLYWYRQTLGQGPEFLTYFQNEAQLEKSRLLSDRFSAERPKGSFSTLEIQRTEQGDSAMYLCASSLVTGDNEQFFGPGTRLTVL.

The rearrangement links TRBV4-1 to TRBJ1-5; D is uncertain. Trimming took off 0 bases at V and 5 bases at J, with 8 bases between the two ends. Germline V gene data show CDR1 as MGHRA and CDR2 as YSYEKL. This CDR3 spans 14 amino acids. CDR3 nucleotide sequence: TGCGCCAGCAGCCAAGACAATGACGATCAGCCCCAGCATTTT. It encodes CASSQDNDDQPQHF.

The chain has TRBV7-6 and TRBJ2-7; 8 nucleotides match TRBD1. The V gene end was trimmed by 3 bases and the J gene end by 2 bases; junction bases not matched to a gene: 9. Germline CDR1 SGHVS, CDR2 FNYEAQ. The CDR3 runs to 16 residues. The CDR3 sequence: CASSFFSGQGTYEQYF. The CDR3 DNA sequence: TGTGCCAGCAGCTTCTTTTCTGGACAGGGAACCTACGAGCAGTACTTC.

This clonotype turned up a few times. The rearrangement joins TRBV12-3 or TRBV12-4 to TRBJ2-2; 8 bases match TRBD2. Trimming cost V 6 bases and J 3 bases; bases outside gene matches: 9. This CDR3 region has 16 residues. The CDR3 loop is CASSFAREVHTGELFF. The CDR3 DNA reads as TGTGCCAGCAGCTTCGCGCGGGAGGTGCACACCGGGGAGCTGTTTTTT.

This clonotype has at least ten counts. The CDR3 DNA follows: TGTGCCAGCAGTCGCTTGGGGGAGCGCAATGAGCAGTTCTTC. Translated, it gives CASSRLGERNEQFF. The chain is built from TRBV12-3 or TRBV12-4 and TRBJ2-1; D might be TRBD1 or TRBD2, each matching 5 bases. The V gene lost 5 bases and the J gene lost 6 bases, with 14 bases spanning the gap. This CDR3 is 14 amino acids long.

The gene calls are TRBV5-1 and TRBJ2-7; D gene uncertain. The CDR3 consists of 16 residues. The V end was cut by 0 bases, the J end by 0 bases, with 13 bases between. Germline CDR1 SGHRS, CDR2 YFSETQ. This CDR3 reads CASSLVSESPSYEQYF. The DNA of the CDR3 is TGCGCCAGCAGCTTGGTTTCAGAGTCCCCCTCCTACGAGCAGTACTTC.